This T cell receptor beta chain was obtained from a study of identical twins. Points on this clonotype: Its cognate antigen is unknown.

One entry per CDR3 protein, called by TCRdb with MiXCR from the 5' RACE reads. The top ten hold roughly 0.5% of the sample, which has approximately 470,000 distinct CDR3 sequences, 13% to 15% seen once. The germline CDR1 and CDR2 sequences are MNHEY and SVGAGI. This CDR3 has 15 residues. V was trimmed by 0 bases and J by 4 bases, leaving 12 bases between them. Overall study results and limits: Instead of following the same donors, the conclusions were based on cross-sectional statistical analysis. It was possible that invariant MAIT and iNKT cells partly confounded the zero-insertion analyses.

Only healthy Caucasians were included as donors. The sample also formed part of further work on yellow fever vaccine responses in identical twins.

This TCR derives from a woman between 18 and 29 years old in good health. Sequencing input: CD4+ T cells sorted from blood. The genes are TRBV6-5 and TRBJ1-2; no clear D. This CDR3 is CASSYSYSGVYGYTF. DNA for the CDR3: TGTGCCAGCAGTTACTCCTACAGTGGGGTCTATGGCTACACCTTC.